These 16 T cell receptor beta chains were sequenced from one sample in a study of shared clonotypes between healthy human individuals. Generated by immunoSEQ multiplex PCR, the TCRdb table keeps only in-frame clones and is missing some. The sample has under 650,000 clones, 90% to 96% seen once. The sample was naive CD4+ T cells sorted from blood. The sample's subset: CD45RA+ positively selected. These receptors were obtained from a woman aged 30 to 39 in good health.

This clone was counted once. The CDR3 nucleotides are TGTGCCAGCAGCTTAATGACAGGGATCCAAGAGACCCAGTACTTC. Its translation is CASSLMTGIQETQYF. The rearrangement uses TRBV7-2 and TRBJ2-5, with 7 positions matching TRBD1. V lost 2 bases and J lost 1; bases outside the gene matches: 4. The CDR3 has 15 residues. Germline V gene sequence: CDR1 SGHTA, CDR2 FQGNSA.

The chain carries TRBV5-6 and TRBJ2-7; D may be TRBD2 (6 bases). The CDR3 has 13 amino acids. The germline V gene has CDR1 SGHDT and CDR2 YYEEEE. Trimming pared 0 bases from V and 8 bases from J, leaving 12 bases between. The chain's CDR3 is CASSLGRGNQQYF. CDR3 DNA: TGTGCCAGCAGCTTGGGGCGGGGCAACCAGCAGTACTTC.

This clone was seen more than once but under ten times. V is TRBV5-1 and J is TRBJ2-3, with 13 bases identical to TRBD2. This CDR3 has 17 amino acids. Unmatched junction bases numbered 6, after V lost 1 base and J lost 4 bases. Germline loops: CDR1 SGHRS, CDR2 YFSETQ. DNA of the CDR3: TGCGCCAGCAGCTTGTCCCGGACTAGCGGGAGTCCAGATACGCAGTATTTT. Its translation: CASSLSRTSGSPDTQYF.

The chain links TRBV28 to TRBJ2-7, with TRBD2 as a possible D gene (5 bases). CDR3 length: 16 residues. The V and J ends lost 2 bases and 4 bases respectively, with 18 bases between them. Germline assignment: CDR1 MDHEN and CDR2 SYDVKM. CDR3 amino acids: CASSLQPNDGKYEQYF. The CDR3 DNA reads as TGTGCCAGCAGTTTACAGCCTAACGACGGGAAATACGAGCAGTACTTC.

The chain employs TRBV5-4 and TRBJ2-5; 12 bases line up with TRBD2. The CDR3 consists of 16 residues. V gave up 4 bases and J gave up 4 bases; unmatched junction bases: 8. Germline CDR1 SGHNT, CDR2 YYREEE (reference sequence). Here the CDR3 reads CASSLRLAGEVETQYF. CDR3 DNA sequence: TGTGCCAGCAGCCTGCGACTAGCGGGAGAGGTAGAGACCCAGTACTTC. The variable domain in full, with the rest retrieved from reference TRBV5-4 and TRBJ2-5, is ETGVTQSPTHLIKTRGQQVTLRCSSQSGHNTVSWYQQALGQGPQFIFQYYREEENGRGNFPPRFSGLQFPNYSSELNVNALELDDSALYLCASSLRLAGEVETQYFGPGTRLLVL.

The chain links TRBV5-4 to TRBJ2-7; D is possibly TRBD1 (6 bases). Germline CDR1 is SGHNT and CDR2 is YYREEE (reference sequence). The CDR3 length is 17 residues. Between the trimmed V and J ends, which lost 0 bases and 7 bases, there was a span of 23 bases. CDR3: CASSLGFAGQTSGEQYF. As DNA, the CDR3 is TGTGCCAGCAGCTTGGGATTTGCCGGACAGACCTCAGGGGAGCAGTACTTC.

The DNA for the CDR3 is TGTGCCAGTAGAAATAGGTGGGACACCCTTTATAGCAATCAGCCCCAGCATTTT. Its protein product is CASRNRWDTLYSNQPQHF. The gene calls are TRBV19 and TRBJ1-5; a possible D gene is TRBD1 (6 bases). Per the germline V gene, CDR1 is LNHDA and CDR2 is SQIVND (reference sequence). The CDR3 consists of 18 residues. V was clipped by 6 bases and J by 0 bases, with 21 bases between them.

This clone appeared a few times. The rearrangement joins TRBV19 to TRBJ1-3; unclear D gene. The CDR3 sequence is 12 residues long. Germline V CDR1 and CDR2: LNHDA, SQIVND (reference sequence). V shed 3 bases and J shed 4 bases, with 4 bases lying between them. The CDR3 here is CASSIYGNTIYF. The CDR3 DNA follows: TGTGCCAGTAGTATCTACGGAAACACCATATATTTT.

This chain uses TRBV7-3 with TRBJ2-1, with TRBD2 matching over 14 bases. The germline V gene encodes CDR1 SGHTA and CDR2 FQGTGA. V was clipped by 5 bases and J by 9 bases; unmatched bases: 18. There are 19 residues in the CDR3. CDR3 bases: TGTGCCAGCAGCGAAAAAGGGACTAGCGGGAGATTCCGGAGAGGTGAGCAGTTCTTC. Translation: CASSEKGTSGRFRRGEQFF.

This chain links TRBV21-1 with TRBJ2-7; the table calls TRBD2, which could not be checked here. TRBV21-1 is assigned pseudogene status. CDR3 length: 16 amino acids. The CDR3 region has the DNA TGTGCCAGCAGTAGCGACGGGGGGCAAGGTCACTACGAGCAGTACTTC. It specifies CASSSDGGQGHYEQYF.

This chain joins TRBV10-1 and TRBJ2-1, with 7 bases aligning to TRBD1. V was clipped by 5 bases and J by 5 bases; unmatched bases: 6. This CDR3 contains 14 residues. The germline CDR1 and CDR2 sequences are WNHNN and SYGVQD (reference sequence). CDR3 sequence: CASSRTGGHNEQFF. CDR3 sequence (DNA): TGCGCCAGCAGTAGGACAGGCGGGCACAATGAGCAGTTCTTC.

The chain carries TRBV4-2 and TRBJ2-7, with TRBD2 matching 9 bases. V lost 0 bases to trimming and J lost 3 bases; unmatched junction nucleotides: 6. This CDR3 spans 16 amino acids. Germline V CDR1 and CDR2: LGHNA, YNFKEQ. The CDR3 sequence is CASSQEGVAGVYEQYF. The CDR3 nucleotides are TGTGCCAGCAGCCAAGAAGGAGTAGCGGGAGTCTACGAGCAGTACTTC.

The chain combines TRBV1 with TRBJ1-1. TRBV1 counts as a pseudogene. CDR3 length: 18 residues. The CDR3 region is CTSSQDESWRDPNTEAFF. The CDR3 region has the DNA TGCACCAGCAGCCAAGATGAGAGCTGGAGGGACCCGAACACTGAAGCTTTCTTT.

As concerns this clone: Other DNA sequences within the sample encode an identical CDR3. This chain connects TRBV28 to TRBJ1-1; D call uncertain. Deletions cut 1 base from V and 7 bases from J, with 7 bases between. Germline lookup yields CDR1 MDHEN and CDR2 SYDVKM. The CDR3 is 12 amino acids. This CDR3 is CASSLSRGEAFF. Written as DNA, the CDR3 is TGTGCCAGCAGTTTATCTCGAGGTGAAGCTTTCTTT.

The rearrangement uses TRBV15 and TRBJ2-4, with 7 positions matching TRBD1. CDR1 and CDR2 (germline): LNHNV, YYDKDF (reference sequence). V shed 1 base, J shed 1 base, and the junction held 10 bases outside the gene matches. This CDR3 has 18 amino acids. The CDR3 nucleotides read TGTGCCACCAGCAGAGGAAGCCCGACAGGGTTTGCCAAAAACATTCAGTACTTC. The encoded protein is CATSRGSPTGFAKNIQYF.

This rearrangement joins TRBV5-1 to TRBJ2-1; possible D gene TRBD2, 5 bases. The CDR3 extends over 15 amino acids. V was clipped by 4 bases and J by 8 bases, with 19 bases between them. The germline CDR1 and CDR2 sequences are SGHRS and YFSETQ. The CDR3 spells CASSGLAWENYEQFF. Here the CDR3 DNA reads TGCGCCAGCAGCGGCCTAGCTTGGGAGAACTATGAGCAGTTCTTC.